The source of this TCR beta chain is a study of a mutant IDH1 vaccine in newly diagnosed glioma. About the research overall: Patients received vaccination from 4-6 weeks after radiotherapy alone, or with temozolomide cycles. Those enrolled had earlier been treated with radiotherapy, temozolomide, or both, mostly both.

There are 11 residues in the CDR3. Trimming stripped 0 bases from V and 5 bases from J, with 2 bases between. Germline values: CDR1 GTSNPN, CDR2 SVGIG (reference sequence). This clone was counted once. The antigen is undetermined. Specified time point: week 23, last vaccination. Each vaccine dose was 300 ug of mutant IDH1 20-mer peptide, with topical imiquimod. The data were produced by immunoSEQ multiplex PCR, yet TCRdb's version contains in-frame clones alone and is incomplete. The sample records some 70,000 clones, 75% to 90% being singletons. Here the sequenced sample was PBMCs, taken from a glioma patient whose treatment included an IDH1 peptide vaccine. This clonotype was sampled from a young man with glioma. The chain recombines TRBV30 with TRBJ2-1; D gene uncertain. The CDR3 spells CAWSVNNEQFF. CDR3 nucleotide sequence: TGTGCCTGGAGTGTAAACAATGAGCAGTTCTTC.